This T cell receptor (beta chain) originates from a study of regulatory T cells in long-lasting Graves disease. Sample time point: persistent/refractory GD, antithyroid drugs over 5 years with positive TRAb. PBMCs provided the RNA from which the TCR library was made. The length of the CDR3 is 16 residues. Germline V gene data show CDR1 as ENHRY and CDR2 as SYGVKD. Trimming took off 6 bases at V and 8 bases at J, with 25 bases between the two ends. Construction of TCR beta libraries relied on iRepertoire HTBI primers and on Arm-PCR targeting CDR3 regions. TCRdb re-called the multiplex PCR reads with MiXCR, one entry per CDR3 protein. The sample consists of about 460,000 distinct CDR3 sequences, approximately 22% of them appearing once.

The receptor was derived from a female donor with Graves disease. Sequencing was performed on peripheral blood mononuclear cells (PBMCs), taken when the disease was refractory, from a patient treated with antithyroid drugs. The chain carries TRBV10-3 and TRBJ1-1; a weak D match, TRBD1 (5 bases). For the CDR3, the DNA is TGTGCCATCAGCTTTTCTCAGGGAACCGATTCGAGCGAAGCTTTCTTT. Protein: CAISFSQGTDSSEAFF.